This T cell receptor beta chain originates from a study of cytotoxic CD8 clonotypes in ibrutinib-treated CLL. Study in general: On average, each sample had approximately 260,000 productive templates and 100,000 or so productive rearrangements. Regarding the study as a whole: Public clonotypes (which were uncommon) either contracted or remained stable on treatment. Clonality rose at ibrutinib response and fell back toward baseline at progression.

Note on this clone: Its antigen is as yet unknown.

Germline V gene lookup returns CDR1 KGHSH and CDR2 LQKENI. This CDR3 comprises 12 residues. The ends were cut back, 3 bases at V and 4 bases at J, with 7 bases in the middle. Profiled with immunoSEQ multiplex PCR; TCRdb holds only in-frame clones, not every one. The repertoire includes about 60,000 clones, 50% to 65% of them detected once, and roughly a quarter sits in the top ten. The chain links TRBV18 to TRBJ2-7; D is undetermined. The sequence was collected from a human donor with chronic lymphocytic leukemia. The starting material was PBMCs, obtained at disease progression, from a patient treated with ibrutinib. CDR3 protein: CASSPDLYEQYF. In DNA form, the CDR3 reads TGTGCCAGCTCACCCGACTTATACGAGCAGTACTTC.